This T cell receptor beta chain was obtained from a study of cytomegalovirus exposure and HLA in healthy donors. About this clone itself: The antigen remains undetermined.

Germline values: CDR1 SGHVS, CDR2 FQNEAQ. This CDR3 has 15 amino acids. The germline V and J ends were trimmed by 2 bases and 4 bases, with 13 bases remaining between them. Study findings and constraints: Reported findings show TCR beta sequences accurately forecast HLA-A and HLA-B alleles in most subjects. Certain indistinguishable V segments, among them TRBV6-2 and TRBV6-3, were excluded. The sole available immune exposure information was CMV serostatus. Later analysis identified a missense DCLRE1C variant that was linked to TCR beta V- and J-gene trimming.

The PCR had 60 Vbeta and 13 Jbeta primers. Profiling relied on immunoSEQ multiplex PCR, and the TCRdb table lists in-frame clones only, not all of them. The sample gives around 130,000 clones, 75% to 85% of which show up once; 5.9% is in the top ten. The sample consisted of PBMCs. The chain employs TRBV7-8 and TRBJ2-3, with D perhaps matching TRBD1 (6 bases). This clonotype originated in a woman in her thirties or forties in good health and CMV-seropositive. The DNA for the CDR3 is TGTGCCAGCAGCTTAAACAGGGAGAGGTCAGATACGCAGTATTTT. It yields the protein CASSLNRERSDTQYF.